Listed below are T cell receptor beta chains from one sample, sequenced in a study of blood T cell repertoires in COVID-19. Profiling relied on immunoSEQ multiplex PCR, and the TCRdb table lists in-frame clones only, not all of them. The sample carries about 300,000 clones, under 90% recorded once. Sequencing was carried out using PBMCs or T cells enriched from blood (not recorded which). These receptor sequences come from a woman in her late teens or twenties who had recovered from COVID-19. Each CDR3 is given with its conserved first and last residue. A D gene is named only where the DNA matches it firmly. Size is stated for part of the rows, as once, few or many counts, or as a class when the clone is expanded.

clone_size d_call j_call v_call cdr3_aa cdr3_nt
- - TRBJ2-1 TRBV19 CASSMAGAYNEQFF TGTGCCAGTAGTATGGCAGGGGCTTACAATGAGCAGTTCTTC
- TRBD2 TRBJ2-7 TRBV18 CASSSRTSENEQYF TGTGCCAGCTCATCTAGGACTAGCGAGAACGAGCAGTACTTC
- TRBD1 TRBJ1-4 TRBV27 CASRTSGTGGEKLFF TGTGCCAGCCGAACCTCCGGGACAGGGGGGGAAAAACTGTTTTTT
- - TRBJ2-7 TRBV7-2 CASSLERTPSYEQYF TGTGCCAGCAGCTTAGAGCGAACCCCCTCCTACGAGCAGTACTTC
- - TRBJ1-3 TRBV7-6 CASSLYHRRYYGGHSGNTIYF TGTGCCAGCAGCTTATATCACCGTCGTTATTATGGGGGCCACTCTGGAAACACCATATATTTT
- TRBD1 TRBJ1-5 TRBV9 CASSAGTGTYQPQHF TGTGCCAGCAGCGCCGGGACAGGAACTTATCAGCCCCAGCATTTT
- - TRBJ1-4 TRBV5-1 CASSLAQGKLFF TGCGCCAGCAGCTTGGCCCAGGGAAAACTGTTTTTT
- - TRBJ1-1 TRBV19 CASSRQMNTEAFF TGTGCCAGTAGTCGACAGATGAACACTGAAGCTTTCTTT
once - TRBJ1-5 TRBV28 CASRSSSAGNQPQHF TGTGCCAGCAGGTCCTCTTCCGCGGGTAATCAGCCCCAGCATTTT
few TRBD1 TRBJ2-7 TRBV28 CASSRTGYEQYF TGTGCCAGCAGCCGGACAGGATACGAGCAGTACTTC
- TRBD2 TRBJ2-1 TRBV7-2 CASSLGLAPAYNEQFF TGTGCCAGCAGCTTAGGACTAGCCCCAGCTTACAATGAGCAGTTCTTC
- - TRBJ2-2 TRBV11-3 CASSLVGVSNTGELFF TGTGCCAGCAGCTTGGTGGGAGTGTCTAACACCGGGGAGCTGTTTTTT
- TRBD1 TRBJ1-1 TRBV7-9 CASSLRTGGSMNTEAFF TGTGCCAGCAGCTTAAGGACAGGGGGGTCCATGAACACTGAAGCTTTCTTT
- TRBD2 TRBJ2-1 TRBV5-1 CASSLAAGGYNEQFF TGCGCCAGCAGCTTGGCAGCGGGGGGATACAATGAGCAGTTCTTC
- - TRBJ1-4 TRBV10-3 CAISDARESNEKLFF TGTGCCATCAGTGATGCGAGGGAATCTAATGAAAAACTGTTTTTT
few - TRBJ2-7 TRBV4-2 CASSKLSGATYEQYF TGTGCCAGCAGCAAACTTAGCGGTGCGACCTACGAGCAGTACTTC
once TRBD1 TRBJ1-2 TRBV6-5 CASTNGQGAYGYTF TGTGCCAGCACCAACGGACAGGGAGCCTATGGCTACACCTTC
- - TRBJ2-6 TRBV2 CASVRGSSGANVLTF TGTGCCAGCGTTCGAGGTTCCTCTGGGGCCAACGTCCTGACTTTC
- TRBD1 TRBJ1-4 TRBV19 CASSTLTGAAANEKLFF TGTGCCAGTAGTACTTTAACAGGGGCGGCAGCTAATGAAAAACTGTTTTTT
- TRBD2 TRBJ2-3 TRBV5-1 CASSLAGGGTDTQYF TGCGCCAGCAGCTTAGCGGGAGGTGGGACAGATACGCAGTATTTT
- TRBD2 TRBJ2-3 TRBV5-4 CASSLGLAGTDTQYF TGTGCCAGCAGCTTAGGACTAGCGGGAACAGATACGCAGTATTTT
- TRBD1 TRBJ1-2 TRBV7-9 CASSSRQGYYGYTF TGTGCCAGCAGCTCCCGACAGGGGTACTATGGCTACACCTTC
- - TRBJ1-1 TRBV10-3 CAISDLMNTEAFF TGTGCCATCAGTGACCTAATGAACACTGAAGCTTTCTTT
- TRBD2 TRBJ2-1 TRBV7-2 CASSLGTSGVGVYNEQFF TGTGCCAGCAGCTTAGGGACTAGCGGAGTTGGGGTTTACAATGAGCAGTTCTTC
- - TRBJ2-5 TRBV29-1 CSGQQGGETQYF TGCAGCGGTCAACAGGGAGGGGAGACCCAGTACTTC
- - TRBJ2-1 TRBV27 CASSTGGAEFF TGTGCCAGCAGTACCGGTGGGGCAGAGTTCTTC
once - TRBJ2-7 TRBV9 CASSVSPTGTYEQYF TGTGCCAGCAGCGTATCACCAACGGGTACCTACGAGCAGTACTTC